This paragraph covers one TCR beta chain sequence. Its cognate antigen has yet to be identified. No much larger clone exists at a distance of one base, and base qualities are not known. To be selected, patients needed enough residual fresh-frozen tumor tissue and more than two years of available survival data. None of the glioblastoma patients carried an isocitrate dehydrogenase mutation, although molecular status otherwise varied. PBMC collection took place before vaccination, two weeks after the third vaccination, and at tumor progression if progression occurred. The Qiagen DNeasy Blood extraction Kit was used for extraction of genomic DNA. Using the immunoSEQ assay, TCRB CDR3 regions were amplified from roughly 1.8 micrograms of genomic DNA, or from all available DNA when less than that was on hand. Multiplex PCR used 60 forward primers for TCR V beta segments and 13 reverse primers for J beta segments. To estimate reads per starting template, synthetic control templates were spiked into each sample at limiting dilution. Sequencing produced 87 bp reads on the Illumina HiSeq System. Regarding the original processing steps: PCR and sequencing errors were removed by a nearest neighbor algorithm that merged closely related sequences. TCR overlap was defined as the percentage of unique tumor TCR beta sequences that were also present in the same patient's peripheral blood. TCRdb holds this immuneACCESS table with in-frame rearrangements only. Some clones are missing; in checked studies, unresolved V genes explain under half, and the rest has no known cause. V, J and clone size are taken as reported in that table, and D and trimming were inferred from the DNA itself. The sample table contains about 92,000 clones; only one count was recorded for 65% to 90% of them. The ten top clones hold approximately 14% of the sample.

This entry comes from a study of glioma-infiltrating T cells after dendritic cell vaccination (dated by TCRdb to 2016 to 2017). About the investigation overall: A cohort of approximately 15 glioblastoma patients from Phase I and II dendritic cell vaccination trials was included, of whom 9 were newly diagnosed and 6 had recurrent disease. Between the early 2000s and the early 2010s, the patients were given dendritic cell vaccination pulsed with autologous tumor lysate. The vaccine consisted of monocyte-derived dendritic cells cultured seven to eight days with IL-4 and GM-CSF, then pulsed overnight with autologous tumor lysate. Patients received three intradermal dendritic cell vaccine injections at biweekly intervals in the arm below the axilla. In glioblastoma patients vaccinated with dendritic cells, deep sequencing of TCR beta CDR3 regions served to measure tumor-infiltrating lymphocyte content and to compare repertoires between tumor and blood. Survival after dendritic cell vaccination was correlated with TCR sequencing metrics, such as TIL content and the overlap between tumor and blood repertoires.

The V end gives up 4 bases and the J end 2 bases, leaving 6 bases in the junction not matched to a gene. According to the germline V gene, CDR1 reads SGHTA and CDR2 reads FQGNSA. The CDR3 starts with the cysteine, ends with the phenylalanine, and has 15 residues. The read is trimmed to its CDR3 DNA, 45 bases read in frame from base 1. Study-level results and caveats: Higher estimated pretreatment TIL content predicted longer time to progression and overall survival after dendritic cell vaccination. The three-group TCR overlap response model was described as speculative and requiring prospective validation. The cohort was small and heterogeneous, and full blood and tumor sets were available for few patients, with initial-recurrent tumor pairs available for even fewer patients. TCR clonality showed no direct relationship with survival, which suggests that a diverse polyclonal response may be important.

This specimen was blood, taken before dendritic cell vaccination. The TCR originated in a human donor with glioblastoma. This chain is built from TRBV7-2 and TRBJ2-7, and 9 bases in between align with TRBD2. Read as DNA, the sequence is TGTGCCAGCAGCTCCCGGACTAGCGTGGCCTACGAGCAGTACTTC. Protein translation: CASSSRTSVAYEQYF.